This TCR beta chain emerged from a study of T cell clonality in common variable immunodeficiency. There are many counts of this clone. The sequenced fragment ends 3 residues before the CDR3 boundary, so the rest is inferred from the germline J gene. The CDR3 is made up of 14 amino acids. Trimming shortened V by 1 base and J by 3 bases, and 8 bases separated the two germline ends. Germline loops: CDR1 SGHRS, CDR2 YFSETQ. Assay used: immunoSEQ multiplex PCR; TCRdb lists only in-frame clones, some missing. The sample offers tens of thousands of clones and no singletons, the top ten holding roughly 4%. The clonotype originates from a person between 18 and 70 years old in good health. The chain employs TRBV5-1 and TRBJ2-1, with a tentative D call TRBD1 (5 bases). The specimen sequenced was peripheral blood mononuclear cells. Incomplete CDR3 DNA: TGCGCCAGCAGCTTGAACAGGATCTACAATGAG. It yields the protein CASSLNRIYNE. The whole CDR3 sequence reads CASSLNRIYNEQFF.